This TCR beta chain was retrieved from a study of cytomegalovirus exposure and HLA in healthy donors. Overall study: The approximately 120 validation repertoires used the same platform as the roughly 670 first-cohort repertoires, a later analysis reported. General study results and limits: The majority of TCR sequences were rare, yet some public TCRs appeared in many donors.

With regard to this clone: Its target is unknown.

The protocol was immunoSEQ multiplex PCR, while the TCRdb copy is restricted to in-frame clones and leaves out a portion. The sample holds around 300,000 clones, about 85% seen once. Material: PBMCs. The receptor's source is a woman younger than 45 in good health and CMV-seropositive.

The chain's CDR3 is CASSSGLAGTDTQYF. CDR3 nucleotides: TGTGCCAGCAGCTCGGGACTAGCGGGGACAGATACGCAGTATTTT. The rearrangement uses TRBV7-6 and TRBJ2-3, with 13 nucleotides matching TRBD2. The germline gives CDR1 SGHVS, CDR2 FNYEAQ. V dropped 4 bases and J dropped 3; count of bases not matched to a gene: 1. This CDR3 has 15 amino acids.